This passage covers 14 T cell receptor beta chains from one sample sequenced in a study of neurological immune-mediated disorders. In TCRdb, the 5' RACE reads were re-called with MiXCR into one record per CDR3 protein. The sample consists of roughly 66,000 distinct CDR3 sequences, about 5% of them appearing once. Sample: PBMCs. These receptor sequences come from a woman aged 65 to 85 with multiple sclerosis.

There are many counts of this clonotype. The V and J genes are TRBV5-1 and TRBJ2-2, with D tentatively TRBD2 (5 bases). CDR3 size: 16 residues. V was cut by 4 bases and J by 1 base, with 14 bases left in between. The germline V gene encodes CDR1 SGHRS and CDR2 YFSETQ. In DNA, the CDR3 is TGCGCCAGCAGCCCTGGTCCCGGGGAGAACACCGGGGAGCTGTTTTTT. This encodes CASSPGPGENTGELFF.

In its sample, this clonotype was seen a few times. The chain employs TRBV29-1 and TRBJ2-2, with 9 bases that match TRBD1. There are 14 residues in the CDR3. Germline CDR1 SQVTM, CDR2 ANQGSEA. V gave up 6 bases and J gave up 4 bases; unmatched junction bases: 6. In nucleotides, the CDR3 is TGCAGCGTCCTTGGGACAGGGACCACCGGGGAGCTGTTTTTT. Translation: CSVLGTGTTGELFF.

The chain has TRBV20-1 and TRBJ2-1, with 9 bases that match TRBD2. CDR3 length: 14 residues. Unmatched junction bases numbered 3, after V lost 1 base and J lost 5 bases. The germline V gene has CDR1 DFQATT and CDR2 SNEGSKA (reference sequence). The CDR3 is CSARVPSGNNEQFF. In DNA, the CDR3 is TGCAGTGCTAGAGTCCCTAGCGGGAACAATGAGCAGTTCTTC.

This clonotype was detected many times. This chain connects TRBV7-2 to TRBJ2-1; D is uncertain. Trimming stripped 5 bases from V and 5 bases from J, with 10 bases between. This CDR3 contains 13 residues. CDR1 and CDR2 (germline): SGHTA, FQGNSA. This CDR3 reads CASSRAEHNEQFF. CDR3 DNA sequence: TGTGCCAGCAGCCGGGCCGAGCACAATGAGCAGTTCTTC. Looking up the rest from reference TRBV7-2 and TRBJ2-1 gives the full variable domain: GAGVSQSPSNKVTEKGKDVELRCDPISGHTALYWYRQSLGQGLEFLIYFQGNSAPDKSGLPSDRFSAERTGGSVSTLTIQRTQQEDSAVYLCASSRAEHNEQFFGPGTRLTVL.

This clonotype was detected many times. The chain recombines TRBV7-2 with TRBJ1-4; 9 bases line up with TRBD1. With 6 bases clipped from V and 7 bases from J, the junction kept 6 bases outside the gene matches. The germline gives CDR1 SGHTA, CDR2 FQGNSA. This CDR3 is 14 amino acids long. In DNA form, the CDR3 reads TGTGCCAGCAGACCCGGGACAGGGTCTGAAAAACTGTTTTTT. Its protein product is CASRPGTGSEKLFF.

Regarding this clonotype: A read error may be the cause here, since a much bigger clone is one base away. The V gene is TRBV10-2, the J gene TRBJ2-3; D gene ambiguous. CDR3 length: 14 amino acids. Looked up from germline, CDR1 is WSHSY and CDR2 is SAAADI. The V and J ends lost 8 bases and 4 bases respectively, with 16 bases between them. The CDR3 loop reads CASAQSTPSDTQYF. CDR3 coding DNA: TGCGCCAGCGCGCAGTCGACACCTTCAGATACGCAGTATTTT.

Many counts were recorded for this clonotype. This sequence joins TRBV20-1 and TRBJ2-7; 7 positions agree with TRBD2. V was clipped by 4 bases and J by 4 bases; unmatched bases: 4. This CDR3 is 12 amino acids long. Per germline, CDR1 DFQATT and CDR2 SNEGSKA (reference sequence). The CDR3 protein is CSAMGGPYEQYF. CDR3 coding DNA: TGCAGTGCTATGGGAGGGCCTTACGAGCAGTACTTC.

This clonotype was observed at least ten times. The chain recombines TRBV6-2 or TRBV6-3 with TRBJ1-5; D remains ambiguous. V was trimmed by 8 bases and J by 7 bases, leaving 15 bases between them. The CDR3 runs 13 residues. Germline CDR1 is MNHEY and CDR2 is SVGEGT. The CDR3 spells CASAEWSRQPQHF. The CDR3 DNA sequence: TGTGCCAGCGCGGAGTGGTCTCGGCAGCCCCAGCATTTT.

Many counts were recorded for this clonotype. The V and J genes are TRBV10-1 and TRBJ1-6; D gene ambiguous. Germline V gives CDR1 WNHNN, CDR2 SYGVQD (reference sequence). Trimming cost V 2 bases and J 7 bases, with 6 bases left between them. The CDR3 has 13 amino acids. The CDR3 spells CASSELQNSPLHF. CDR3 DNA sequence: TGCGCCAGCAGTGAGCTACAGAATTCACCCCTCCACTTT.

This clonotype was counted many times. J is TRBJ2-3 and V is TRBV20-1; 9 bases match TRBD1. The CDR3 loop spans 13 amino acids. The V gene's germline CDR1 is DFQATT and CDR2 SNEGSKA (reference sequence). V trimming: 5 bases; J trimming: 4 bases; junction bases outside the gene matches: 4. Here the CDR3 reads CSASGQGPDTQYF. For the CDR3, the DNA is TGCAGTGCTTCGGGACAGGGCCCAGATACGCAGTATTTT.

This clonotype was observed at least ten times. The V call is TRBV7-3, the J call TRBJ2-2, with D possibly TRBD2 on 6 matching bases. CDR1 is SGHTA and CDR2 is FQGTGA in the germline V gene. The CDR3 runs 17 residues. V lost 1 base and J lost 4, with 16 bases in between. The CDR3 reads CASSLNTGSGRTGELFF. In DNA form, the CDR3 reads TGTGCCAGCAGCTTAAATACCGGGAGTGGGCGCACCGGGGAGCTGTTTTTT. Full variable domain (outside the CDR3, taken from reference TRBV7-3 and TRBJ2-2): GAGVSQTPSNKVTEKGKYVELRCDPISGHTALYWYRQSLGQGPEFLIYFQGTGAADDSGLPNDRFFAVRPEGSVSTLKIQRTERGDSAVYLCASSLNTGSGRTGELFFGEGSRLTVL.

This clonotype was seen repeatedly, ten times or more. This chain joins TRBV6-5 and TRBJ2-1; 14 nucleotides match TRBD2. V trimming: 7 bases; J trimming: 8 bases; junction bases outside the gene matches: 7. This CDR3 contains 15 residues. The germline V gene encodes CDR1 MNHEY and CDR2 SVGAGI. The CDR3 loop reads CASTGLAGGSHEQFF. The DNA for the CDR3 is TGTGCCAGCACCGGACTAGCGGGAGGTTCCCATGAGCAGTTCTTC.

This clonotype was counted ten times or more. The chain joins TRBV29-1 to TRBJ2-1; 8 nucleotides agree with TRBD2. Trimming took 6 bases from V and 8 from J; bases not matched to a gene: 12. The CDR3 has 14 amino acids. Germline assignment: CDR1 SQVTM and CDR2 ANQGSEA. The CDR3 DNA sequence: TGCAGCGTGACTGGACCGGGAGGGACTCATGAGCAGTTCTTC. Protein: CSVTGPGGTHEQFF.

Ten or more counts support this clonotype. The genes are TRBV27 and TRBJ2-2, with 10 positions matching TRBD2. V lost 6 bases and J lost 7; bases outside the gene matches: 8. CDR1 is MNHEY and CDR2 is SMNVEV in the germline V gene (reference sequence). The CDR3 contains 15 residues. CDR3: CASRVAGGIDGELFF. CDR3 in DNA: TGTGCCAGCAGGGTAGCGGGAGGAATTGACGGGGAGCTGTTTTTT.